The next 20 T cell receptor beta chains were all read from a single sample in a study of blood T cell repertoires in COVID-19. TCRdb keeps only in-frame clones here, not all; method: immunoSEQ multiplex PCR. The table lists more than 100,000 clones, around 88% of them singletons. Sequencing input: peripheral blood. The receptors were gathered from a woman aged 50 to 60 with active or convalescent COVID-19.

The V call is TRBV7-9, the J call TRBJ2-3; the match to TRBD2 covers 8 bases. Germline V lookup: CDR1 SEHNR, CDR2 FQNEAQ (reference sequence). Trimming cost V 4 bases and J 4 bases; bases outside gene matches: 4. The CDR3 is 14 amino acids. DNA for the CDR3: TGTGCCAGCAGCTCCGGGACTAGTCCAGATACGCAGTATTTT. It translates to CASSSGTSPDTQYF.

The rearrangement joins TRBV4-1 to TRBJ2-3; 13 bases fit TRBD2. V shed 5 bases, J shed 4 bases, and the junction held 3 bases outside the gene matches. This CDR3 spans 15 amino acids. Germline CDR1 MGHRA, CDR2 YSYEKL. DNA of the CDR3: TGCGCCAGCAGCATACTAGCGGGAGGGCCAGATACGCAGTATTTT. Protein: CASSILAGGPDTQYF.

The gene calls are TRBV19 and TRBJ2-3; no definite D call. The CDR3 is 14 residues long. CDR1 and CDR2 from the germline V gene are LNHDA and SQIVND (reference sequence). Trimming cost V 3 bases and J 0 bases, with 7 bases left between them. CDR3 in amino acids: CASSIDSSTDTQYF. DNA for the CDR3: TGTGCCAGTAGTATTGACTCTAGCACAGATACGCAGTATTTT.

This chain uses TRBV19 with TRBJ2-5, with TRBD1 matching 7 bases. The CDR3 covers 15 residues. The germline V gene has CDR1 LNHDA and CDR2 SQIVND (reference sequence). V lost 5 bases, J lost 5 bases, and 11 bases stayed unmatched. For the CDR3, the DNA is TGTGCCAGTAGTCCAGGGGGACAGACAGGGGAGACCCAGTACTTC. It is translated as CASSPGGQTGETQYF.

V and J are TRBV5-1 and TRBJ1-2; maybe TRBD1 (6 bases). The CDR3 spans 14 residues. CDR1 and CDR2 from the germline V gene are SGHRS and YFSETQ. V gave up 0 bases and J gave up 8 bases, with 14 bases separating them. The CDR3 is CASSLDRVSSGYTF. The DNA of the CDR3 is TGCGCCAGCAGCTTGGACAGGGTATCGTCCGGCTACACCTTC.

The rearrangement uses TRBV6-5 and TRBJ1-2; 9 bases fit TRBD1. V lost 2 bases, J lost 4 bases, and 5 bases stayed unmatched. The CDR3 loop spans 15 amino acids. Germline V gene data show CDR1 as MNHEY and CDR2 as SVGAGI. The CDR3 reads CASSYRDRDSYGYTF. The CDR3 coding sequence is TGTGCCAGCAGTTACCGGGACAGGGACTCCTATGGCTACACCTTC.

This chain uses TRBV6-1 with TRBJ1-5; TRBD1 aligns across 8 bases. The V gene's germline CDR1 is MNHNS and CDR2 SASEGT. This CDR3 contains 15 residues. V dropped 3 bases and J dropped 6; count of bases not matched to a gene: 7. The DNA for the CDR3 is TGTGCCAGCAGTGACCGACAGGGGTGGTCTCAGCCCCAGCATTTT. Its translation: CASSDRQGWSQPQHF.

This chain joins TRBV14 and TRBJ1-2, with 7 bases aligning to TRBD1. Losses at the gene ends were 6 bases for V and 2 bases for J; bases not matched to a gene: 9. Germline CDR1 SGHDN, CDR2 FVKESK. The CDR3 spans 15 residues. CDR3 loop: CASRPTGISNYGYTF. CDR3 in DNA: TGTGCCAGCAGACCGACAGGGATTTCAAACTATGGCTACACCTTC.

V gene TRBV5-8 combines with J gene TRBJ1-2, with D uncertain. CDR3 length equals 14 residues. Trimming took off 0 bases at V and 4 bases at J, with 10 bases between the two ends. Looked up from germline, CDR1 is SGHTS and CDR2 is YDEGEE. CDR3 DNA sequence: TGTGCCAGCAGCTTGGACACCCGTTCCTATGGCTACACCTTC. It encodes CASSLDTRSYGYTF.

This chain links TRBV7-2 with TRBJ1-5, with a weak D call TRBD1 (5 bases). The CDR3 contains 15 residues. V lost 1 base and J 4 bases, leaving 11 bases between the germline ends. Looked up from germline, CDR1 is SGHTA and CDR2 is FQGNSA. The CDR3 bases are TGTGCCAGCAGCTTAGAAGGGGCAGGGAATCAGCCCCAGCATTTT. It specifies CASSLEGAGNQPQHF.

The V and J genes are TRBV19 and TRBJ2-7; D not resolved. Trimming took off 6 bases at V and 2 bases at J, with 17 bases between the two ends. The germline CDR1 and CDR2 sequences are LNHDA and SQIVND (reference sequence). CDR3 length equals 15 residues. The CDR3 DNA reads as TGTGCCAGTAGCCGCACCCGACAAGTTACCTACGAGCAGTACTTC. It encodes CASSRTRQVTYEQYF.

The J gene is TRBJ2-3, the V gene TRBV18; the match to TRBD2 covers 11 bases. V lost 1 base to trimming and J lost 3 bases; unmatched junction nucleotides: 6. The germline V gene encodes CDR1 KGHSH and CDR2 LQKENI. The CDR3 extends over 17 amino acids. Here the CDR3 DNA reads TGTGCCAGCTCACCACGCTCTCTAGCGGGAGGAACAGATACGCAGTATTTT. Its translation is CASSPRSLAGGTDTQYF. The full variable domain, in which reference TRBV18 and TRBJ2-3 provide the parts outside the CDR3, is NAGVMQNPRHLVRRRGQEARLRCSPMKGHSHVYWYRQLPEEGLKFMVYLQKENIIDESGMPKERFSAEFPKEGPSILRIQQVVRGDSAAYFCASSPRSLAGGTDTQYFGPGTRLTVL.

The chain uses TRBV19 and TRBJ2-7; D may be TRBD1 (6 bases). Germline lookup yields CDR1 LNHDA and CDR2 SQIVND (reference sequence). This CDR3 spans 14 amino acids. V shed 6 bases and J shed 5 bases, with 17 bases lying between them. Here the CDR3 reads CASSLRGSGNEQYF. CDR3 DNA sequence: TGTGCCAGTAGCCTCAGGGGATCCGGGAACGAGCAGTACTTC.

The genes are TRBV6-1 and TRBJ1-5, with TRBD1 as a possible D gene (5 bases). The CDR3 contains 13 residues. Germline V gives CDR1 MNHNS, CDR2 SASEGT. V lost 2 bases, J lost 7 bases, and 9 bases lay in between. Written as DNA, the CDR3 is TGTGCCAGCAGTGAACGGGGGAACCAGCCCCAGCATTTT. This gives the protein CASSERGNQPQHF.

J is TRBJ2-1 and V is TRBV6-2 or TRBV6-3, with TRBD2 identical over 10 bases. Germline values: CDR1 MNHEY, CDR2 SVGEGT. The CDR3 covers 17 residues. The V segment lost 2 bases and the J segment 6 bases; nucleotides outside the gene matches: 10. The CDR3 loop reads CASSYGGTSVIINEQFF. In DNA form, the CDR3 reads TGTGCCAGCAGTTACGGAGGGACTAGCGTCATCATCAATGAGCAGTTCTTC.

The chain combines TRBV6-6 with TRBJ2-1; 8 bases map to TRBD1. This CDR3 is built from 16 residues. Germline assignment: CDR1 MNHNY and CDR2 SVGAGI (reference sequence). V lost 2 bases, J lost 6 bases, and 9 bases stayed unmatched. CDR3 coding DNA: TGTGCCAGCAGTTACGTCGGGACAGGCGTCCCCAATGAGCAGTTCTTC. Encoded protein: CASSYVGTGVPNEQFF.

The rearrangement links TRBV27 to TRBJ2-2, with 12 nucleotides matching TRBD1. Losses at the gene ends were 6 bases for V and 2 bases for J; bases not matched to a gene: 4. This CDR3 has 16 amino acids. The germline CDR1 and CDR2 sequences are MNHEY and SMNVEV (reference sequence). The DNA of the CDR3 is TGTGCCAGCAGGCTGGGACAGGGGGCTAACACCGGGGAGCTGTTTTTT. Its protein is CASRLGQGANTGELFF.

The chain joins TRBV28 to TRBJ2-1; possible D gene TRBD2, 5 bases. Trimming stripped 5 bases from V and 8 bases from J, with 16 bases between. Germline V CDR1 and CDR2: MDHEN, SYDVKM. The CDR3 has 14 amino acids. Here the CDR3 DNA reads TGTGCCAGCAGTCAAGAGACCGGGATGGATGAGCAGTTCTTC. Its protein product is CASSQETGMDEQFF.

The rearrangement joins TRBV6-1 to TRBJ2-5; 8 bases line up with TRBD1. Germline V gives CDR1 MNHNS, CDR2 SASEGT. V shed 2 bases and J 4 bases; nucleotides not matched to a gene: 9. CDR3 size: 16 residues. CDR3 DNA sequence: TGTGCCAGCAGTGAAATAACGGGACAGGCGGTAGAGACCCAGTACTTC. It is translated as CASSEITGQAVETQYF.

There are a few counts of this clone. The chain recombines TRBV11-2 with TRBJ2-7; 7 bases agree with TRBD2. The CDR3 covers 16 residues. V lost 5 bases and J lost 1; bases outside the gene matches: 11. Germline lookup yields CDR1 SGHAT and CDR2 FQNNGV. CDR3 DNA: TGTGCCAGCAGCGTCCTTAAGCGGGGCAATTCCTACGAGCAGTACTTC. It specifies CASSVLKRGNSYEQYF.